This T cell receptor beta chain was retrieved from a study of fetal regulatory T cell absence and autoimmunity. With 3 bases clipped from V and 3 bases from J, the junction kept 7 bases outside the gene matches. Germline CDR1 reads GTSNPN; CDR2 reads SVGIG (reference sequence). The CDR3 sequence is 16 residues long. The sample holds one count of this clone. Its antigen is still unknown. Broader study findings: Broadly similar TRB gene family usage was seen in pancreas and cord blood. Some top pancreas TCR clones were over 95-fold enriched versus cord blood. In IPEX syndrome, oligoclonal enrichment was read as supporting prenatal antigen-driven autoimmunity in the pancreas.

Sequencing was at survey level. Profiled with immunoSEQ multiplex PCR; TCRdb holds only in-frame clones, not every one. The profile shows about 95,000 clones, approximately 79% of them singletons. This clonotype originated in a male donor with IPEX syndrome. Sequenced: pancreas tissue. The chain joins TRBV30 to TRBJ2-2; 10 bases are shared with TRBD2. The CDR3 loop is CAWRKREGLYTGELFF. The CDR3 DNA reads as TGTGCCTGGAGGAAGCGGGAGGGCCTTTACACCGGGGAGCTGTTTTTT.